The 6 T cell receptor beta chains below all came from one sample that was sequenced in a study of T-cell reconstitution after alpha-beta-depleted transplantation in children. Unique molecular identifiers featured in how the TCRbeta library was prepared. TCRdb recomputed calls from the PCR reads with MiXCR, one row per CDR3 protein. The sample holds 150,000 to 200,000 distinct CDR3 sequences, 6% to 7% seen once. Here the sequenced sample was PBMCs from the stem cell graft donor, taken from the stem cell graft. These receptor sequences come from a human donor who donated a stem cell graft to a child with Wiskott-Aldrich syndrome.

This clonotype has at least ten counts. This chain connects TRBV7-8 to TRBJ1-5; 8 nucleotides agree with TRBD1. Germline V gene lookup returns CDR1 SGHVS and CDR2 FQNEAQ. The ends lost 3 bases at V and 3 bases at J; junction bases unmatched: 10. This CDR3 has 17 residues. The CDR3 bases are TGTGCCAGCAGCTTGCCCCGTAGGACAGGGATCAATCAGCCCCAGCATTTT. This gives the protein CASSLPRRTGINQPQHF.

In its sample, this clonotype was seen many times. V usage is TRBV3-1 and J usage is TRBJ2-1, with a possible D match to TRBD2 (5 bases). There are 16 residues in the CDR3. V was cut by 1 base and J by 9 bases, with 19 bases left in between. The V gene's germline CDR1 is LGHDT and CDR2 YNNKEL (reference sequence). The CDR3 DNA follows: TGTGCCAGCAGCCAAGGTCCAGCGGACCCCTCATTTGAGCAGTTCTTC. This encodes CASSQGPADPSFEQFF.

This clonotype was counted a few times. The chain recombines TRBV20-1 with TRBJ2-3, with D maybe TRBD2 (5 bases). The CDR3 consists of 14 residues. Trimming took 1 base from V and 4 from J, leaving 12 bases between them. Germline loops: CDR1 DFQATT, CDR2 SNEGSKA (reference sequence). The CDR3 reads CSARAFDGADTQYF. CDR3 DNA sequence: TGCAGTGCTAGAGCCTTCGACGGGGCAGATACGCAGTATTTT.

This clonotype has more than one count but fewer than ten. V gene TRBV20-1 combines with J gene TRBJ2-1; TRBD2 might be the D (6 bases). The CDR3 is made up of 13 amino acids. V was cut by 3 bases and J by 7 bases, with 13 bases left in between. Germline V lookup: CDR1 DFQATT, CDR2 SNEGSKA (reference sequence). The CDR3, as DNA: TGCAGTGCTAGCAACGGGAGAACTAATGAGCAGTTCTTC. This codes for CSASNGRTNEQFF.

This clonotype was counted ten times or more. V is TRBV5-1 and J is TRBJ2-5, with D unclear. The ends were cut back, 0 bases at V and 2 bases at J, with 8 bases in the middle. Germline CDR1 is SGHRS and CDR2 is YFSETQ. CDR3 length: 14 residues. CDR3 bases: TGCGCCAGCAGCTTGGACAGATCGCAAGAGACCCAGTACTTC. This gives the protein CASSLDRSQETQYF. Drawing the rest from reference TRBV5-1 and TRBJ2-5, the complete variable domain is KAGVTQTPRYLIKTRGQQVTLSCSPISGHRSVSWYQQTPGQGLQFLFEYFSETQRNKGNFPGRFSGRQFSNSRSEMNVSTLELGDSALYLCASSLDRSQETQYFGPGTRLLVL.

This clonotype occurred many times. J is TRBJ1-1 and V is TRBV27; TRBD1 might be the D (6 bases). Trimming shortened V by 3 bases and J by 1 base, and 9 bases separated the two germline ends. Germline V gene data show CDR1 as MNHEY and CDR2 as SMNVEV (reference sequence). This CDR3 is built from 14 residues. In DNA, the CDR3 is TGTGCCAGCAGTTTTAGGGGGACGAACACTGAAGCTTTCTTT. It is translated as CASSFRGTNTEAFF.